The 23 T cell receptor beta chains below all came from one sample that was sequenced in a study of beta chain features in type 1 diabetes (dated 2018 in TCRdb). Library preparation employed the immunoSEQ multiplex PCR assay. All of the isolated RNA was reverse transcribed with the High Capacity cDNA Reverse Transcription Kit, so expressed TCRB transcripts were sequenced. Imported from immuneACCESS, the table was reduced by TCRdb to in-frame sequences with V and J called. These copies leave out some clones; in studies compared against another copy, an unresolved V gene accounts for under half, and the cause of the remainder is not known. A total of hundreds of thousands of clones appear in this sample, over 11% of them only once. Roughly 0.033% of the sample comes from the top ten. The sequenced sample was naive CD4+ T cells from blood. The cell subset or site label on this specimen signifies: true naive CD4+ T cells. All receptors come from a man aged 25 to 40 in good health.

This clone was picked up a small number of times. The chain links TRBV25-1 to TRBJ2-3; 13 bases fit TRBD2. The V gene end was trimmed by 6 bases and the J gene end by 5 bases; junction bases not matched to a gene: 2. Germline assignment: CDR1 MGHDK and CDR2 SYGVNS. The CDR3 is 14 amino acids. Here the CDR3 reads CASRLAGGQDTQYF. The CDR3 DNA is TGTGCCAGCAGACTAGCGGGGGGGCAAGATACGCAGTATTTT.

The rearrangement uses TRBV30 and TRBJ2-5, with 9 positions matching TRBD2. The CDR3 runs to 12 residues. Unmatched junction bases numbered 3, after V lost 5 bases and J lost 5 bases. Germline loops: CDR1 GTSNPN, CDR2 SVGIG (reference sequence). CDR3 DNA sequence: TGTGCCTGGCGGGCGGGAGGGGAGACCCAGTACTTC. Translated: CAWRAGGETQYF.

V and J are TRBV7-9 and TRBJ1-2; D possibly corresponds to TRBD1 (5 bases). This CDR3 spans 13 amino acids. The V end was cut by 1 base, the J end by 7 bases, with 10 bases between. The germline V gene has CDR1 SEHNR and CDR2 FQNEAQ (reference sequence). This CDR3 is CASSLEGVFGYTF. The CDR3 DNA reads as TGTGCCAGCAGCTTAGAAGGGGTCTTTGGCTACACCTTC.

The genes are TRBV5-6 and TRBJ2-3; no clear D gene. The germline V gene encodes CDR1 SGHDT and CDR2 YYEEEE. This CDR3 is built from 12 residues. Trimming stripped 4 bases from V and 5 bases from J, with 8 bases between. For the CDR3, the DNA is TGTGCCAGCAGCCTGGGTGTAGATACGCAGTATTTT. Amino acids: CASSLGVDTQYF.

V is TRBV30 and J is TRBJ1-1; D is unresolved. Trimming took off 5 bases at V and 7 bases at J, with 14 bases between the two ends. The CDR3 consists of 12 residues. Germline CDR1 and CDR2: GTSNPN and SVGIG (reference sequence). CDR3 region: CAWSVVSGEAFF. The CDR3 DNA is TGTGCCTGGTCAGTTGTTAGTGGTGAAGCTTTCTTT.

V usage is TRBV2 and J usage is TRBJ1-1; D is ambiguous. CDR3 size: 16 residues. The germline CDR1 and CDR2 sequences are SNHLY and FYNNEI. The V gene lost 2 bases and the J gene lost 8 bases, with 21 bases spanning the gap. The CDR3 loop reads CASSESAGRLRKEAFF. CDR3 in DNA: TGTGCCAGCAGTGAATCGGCAGGCCGGCTAAGGAAAGAAGCTTTCTTT.

This clone occurred a few times. The J gene is TRBJ2-7, the V gene TRBV5-4, with 7 positions matching TRBD2. The length of the CDR3 is 16 residues. Germline CDR1 SGHNT, CDR2 YYREEE (reference sequence). The ends lost 0 bases at V and 2 bases at J; junction bases unmatched: 8. CDR3 coding DNA: TGTGCCAGCAGCTTGGCCCGGGCTAGCGGTGCCTACGAGCAGTACTTC. It is translated as CASSLARASGAYEQYF.

This clone showed up just a few times. The genes are TRBV29-1 and TRBJ1-2, with D possibly being TRBD1 (5 bases). CDR3 length equals 13 residues. The V end was cut by 7 bases, the J end by 3 bases, with 15 bases between. Germline V lookup: CDR1 SQVTM, CDR2 ANQGSEA. The CDR3 sequence is CSARPGIDYGYTF. The CDR3 DNA sequence: TGCAGCGCGAGACCAGGGATTGACTATGGCTACACCTTC.

This chain uses TRBV7-3 with TRBJ2-2; 8 bases are shared with TRBD2. V lost 5 bases, J lost 2 bases, and 7 bases stayed unmatched. The CDR3 contains 16 residues. Germline V lookup: CDR1 SGHTA, CDR2 FQGTGA. CDR3 loop: CASSPISGNNTGELFF. DNA of the CDR3: TGTGCCAGCAGCCCCATTAGCGGGAATAACACCGGGGAGCTGTTTTTT.

In this sample, this clone turned up a few times. The rearrangement links TRBV5-1 to TRBJ2-5; tentative D call: TRBD2 (5 bases). The germline V gene has CDR1 SGHRS and CDR2 YFSETQ. The CDR3 is 15 amino acids. The V and J ends lost 1 base and 3 bases respectively, with 13 bases between them. The chain's CDR3 is CASSLNGIQEETQYF. CDR3 DNA sequence: TGCGCCAGCAGCTTGAACGGGATACAAGAAGAGACCCAGTACTTC. Together with reference TRBV5-1 and TRBJ2-5, the CDR3 gives the full variable domain: KAGVTQTPRYLIKTRGQQVTLSCSPISGHRSVSWYQQTPGQGLQFLFEYFSETQRNKGNFPGRFSGRQFSNSRSEMNVSTLELGDSALYLCASSLNGIQEETQYFGPGTRLLVL.

CDR3 sequence (DNA): TGTGCCATTGTTGGGGGCGGCGAGCAGTACGTC. Its translation is CAIVGGGEQYV. This chain joins TRBV19 and TRBJ2-7; D perhaps matches TRBD1 (6 bases). The CDR3 consists of 11 residues. CDR1 is LNHDA, CDR2 SQIVND, per germline (reference sequence). V was clipped by 10 bases and J by 6 bases, with 13 bases between them.

The V gene is TRBV7-8, the J gene TRBJ1-1; the match to TRBD1 covers 12 bases. Germline V gene lookup returns CDR1 SGHVS and CDR2 FQNEAQ. Trimming removed 1 base from V and 11 bases from J; junction bases left unmatched: 5. The CDR3 runs to 14 residues. The CDR3 spells CASSLGDRGREAFF. CDR3 nucleotides: TGTGCCAGCAGCTTAGGGGACAGGGGGCGCGAGGCTTTCTTT.

The gene calls are TRBV6-6 and TRBJ2-2; TRBD2 agrees at 9 bases. The CDR3 totals 15 residues. Germline CDR1 is MNHNY and CDR2 is SVGAGI (reference sequence). J was trimmed by 3 bases and V by 7 bases; bases with no gene match: 6. The CDR3 sequence is CASTRGTSYTGELFF. The CDR3 DNA sequence: TGTGCCAGCACCCGGGGGACTAGCTACACCGGGGAGCTGTTTTTT.

There are a few counts of this clone. V gene TRBV7-2 combines with J gene TRBJ2-7, with 9 bases identical to TRBD2. This CDR3 region has 16 residues. Germline V gene data show CDR1 as SGHTA and CDR2 as FQGNSA. J lost 3 bases, V lost 5 bases, and 11 bases had no gene match. The DNA for the CDR3 is TGTGCCAGCAGCCCCGAGTTGTTTAGCGGGAGCTACGAGCAGTACGTC. It specifies CASSPELFSGSYEQYV.

The chain combines TRBV29-1 with TRBJ1-3, with D uncertain. The CDR3 has 15 amino acids. From germline, CDR1 is SQVTM and CDR2 ANQGSEA. V shed 0 bases and J shed 0 bases, with 9 bases lying between them. The DNA of the CDR3 is TGCAGCGTTGAAGAAGAAAGGGACTCTGGAAACACCATATATTTT. It codes for CSVEEERDSGNTIYF.

A few counts support this clone. The rearrangement links TRBV9 to TRBJ2-1; tentatively, D is TRBD2 (6 bases). The ends were cut back, 4 bases at V and 5 bases at J, with 19 bases in the middle. This CDR3 spans 16 amino acids. Germline V CDR1 and CDR2: SGDLS, YYNGEE. The CDR3 region is CASSYDGSRPHNEQFF. The CDR3 DNA reads as TGTGCCAGCAGCTACGACGGGAGCCGACCGCACAATGAGCAGTTCTTC.

V gene TRBV19 combines with J gene TRBJ2-1; maybe TRBD1 (6 bases). V dropped 3 bases and J dropped 8 bases, with 17 bases sitting between them. Germline V gene lookup returns CDR1 LNHDA and CDR2 SQIVND (reference sequence). The CDR3 totals 15 residues. CDR3 sequence (DNA): TGTGCCAGTAGTATGCTCGCAGGGGAGACTGATGAGCAGTTCTTC. Residues: CASSMLAGETDEQFF.

This clone was counted only a few times. The chain combines TRBV4-3 with TRBJ2-2, with D hard to call. V lost 0 bases, J lost 1 base, and 9 bases lay in between. Looked up from germline, CDR1 is LGHNA and CDR2 is YSLEER. This CDR3 has 16 residues. CDR3 region: CASSQERARNTGELFF. CDR3 DNA: TGCGCCAGCAGCCAAGAAAGGGCCAGGAACACCGGGGAGCTGTTTTTT.

The rearrangement links TRBV6-6 to TRBJ2-5; no reliable D call. This CDR3 has 12 residues. CDR1 is MNHNY and CDR2 is SVGAGI in the germline V gene (reference sequence). V dropped 6 bases and J dropped 3 bases, with 8 bases sitting between them. CDR3 bases: TGTGCCAGCAGCCTTTGGGAAGAGACCCAGTACTTC. This codes for CASSLWEETQYF.

The chain couples TRBV5-1 to TRBJ1-6, with D possibly TRBD1 on 5 matching bases. The germline CDR1 and CDR2 sequences are SGHRS and YFSETQ. The CDR3 spans 14 residues. Trimming took 1 base from V and 14 from J, leaving 16 bases between them. CDR3 DNA: TGCGCCAGCAGCTTGAGACCGGGACCTGGGGCCCTCCACTTT. Protein sequence: CASSLRPGPGALHF.

In its sample, this clone was seen a few times. The chain employs TRBV29-1 and TRBJ1-2, with 9 bases identical to TRBD1. Germline V gene data show CDR1 as SQVTM and CDR2 as ANQGSEA. Trimming cost V 7 bases and J 1 base; bases outside gene matches: 4. The CDR3 is made up of 13 amino acids. The CDR3, as DNA: TGCAGCGCTCGGACAGGGGATAACTATGGCTACACCTTC. This gives the protein CSARTGDNYGYTF.

This clone was counted only a few times. The chain employs TRBV4-3 and TRBJ2-2; possibly TRBD1 or TRBD2 for D (5 bases each). The CDR3 covers 16 residues. With 0 bases removed from V and 5 bases from J, the gap between germline ends came to 13 bases. Germline assignment: CDR1 LGHNA and CDR2 YSLEER. The CDR3 here is CASSQDPGRKTGELFF. As DNA, the CDR3 is TGCGCCAGCAGCCAAGACCCGGGACGGAAGACCGGGGAGCTGTTTTTT.

This clone was observed a handful of times. V is TRBV30 and J is TRBJ2-1, with 10 bases aligning to TRBD2. The CDR3 has 15 residues. Germline assignment: CDR1 GTSNPN and CDR2 SVGIG (reference sequence). V shed 2 bases and J 6 bases; nucleotides not matched to a gene: 7. CDR3 in DNA: TGTGCCTGGAGTTACGGGCTAGCGGGGGCCAATGAGCAGTTCTTC. Amino acid sequence: CAWSYGLAGANEQFF.